These 2 T cell receptor beta chains originate from one sample sequenced in a study of shared clonotypes between healthy human individuals. Data came from immunoSEQ multiplex PCR; TCRdb stores just in-frame clones and leaves some out. The table has fewer than 2.5 million clones, over 85% seen once. Sequencing input: naive CD4+ T cells from PBMCs. Indicated subset: CD45RA+ positively selected. These receptors originate from a man younger than 35 in good health. Some clones in this sample may be carry-over from other donors' samples.

This clone was seen a single time. The chain employs TRBV4-1 and TRBJ1-4; a weak D match, TRBD1 (5 bases). Germline V gene lookup returns CDR1 MGHRA and CDR2 YSYEKL. Trimming removed 0 bases from V and 3 bases from J, with 8 bases in between. The CDR3 runs 15 residues. The CDR3 reads CASSQEGVSNEKLFF. The CDR3 coding sequence is TGCGCCAGCAGCCAAGAGGGGGTTTCTAATGAAAAACTGTTTTTT.

V usage is TRBV7-6 and J usage is TRBJ2-5; D not resolved. The V end was cut by 2 bases, the J end by 3 bases, with 7 bases between. Germline V gives CDR1 SGHVS, CDR2 FNYEAQ. The CDR3 spans 13 residues. The DNA of the CDR3 is TGTGCCAGCAGCTTAATTAGGGAAGAGACCCAGTACTTC. Its translation is CASSLIREETQYF.